The clone carrying this T cell receptor (beta chain) was recorded at least ten times. Its specificity is unknown. Germline trimming cut 4 bases from V and 14 bases from J; bases unmatched to any gene: 12. Germline CDR1 and CDR2: MNHNS and SASEGT. This CDR3 is built from 13 residues. Every diagnosis used clinical symptoms, serum thyroxine and TRAb, thyroid ultrasound and orbital computed tomography. PBMCs were obtained from 10 ml fresh peripheral blood. The source material, RNA transcripts, was used to amplify TCR beta CDR3 regions. First-round RT-PCR targeting the TCR CDR3 was performed with the HTBI primer set. TCRdb re-derived calls from the multiplex PCR reads in MiXCR, one entry per CDR3 protein. The sample lists about 260,000 distinct CDR3 sequences, 25% occurring once. The data were taken from a study of T cells in Graves' hyperthyroidism and ophthalmopathy. Findings of the study overall: The authors' 13 V-J model separated ophthalmopathy from stable hyperthyroidism. Progression to ophthalmopathy was predicted a median of 6.5 months early.

The clonotype was recovered from a man aged 35 to 55 with Graves' hyperthyroidism that later progressed to Graves' ophthalmopathy. What was sequenced was blood. This chain connects TRBV6-1 to TRBJ1-2; 8 bases agree with TRBD1. CDR3 loop: CASSATNRGSGTF. CDR3 bases: TGTGCCAGCAGTGCCACCAACAGGGGGTCGGGAACCTTC.